The 30 T cell receptor beta chains in this list originate from one sample, sequenced in a study of blood T cell repertoires in COVID-19. The table came from immunoSEQ multiplex PCR; TCRdb's copy has only in-frame clones and leaves some out. Here the sample spans 150,000 to 200,000 clones, around 87% being singletons. Sequencing was carried out using peripheral blood. These receptor sequences come from a man younger than 30 with active or convalescent COVID-19.

The chain carries TRBV29-1 and TRBJ2-1, with 12 nucleotides matching TRBD2. Germline V gene sequence: CDR1 SQVTM, CDR2 ANQGSEA. V dropped 1 base and J dropped 9; count of bases not matched to a gene: 7. The CDR3 runs to 15 residues. CDR3 sequence: CSVEGQGLAGSEQFF. Here the CDR3 DNA reads TGCAGCGTTGAAGGTCAGGGACTAGCGGGCTCTGAGCAGTTCTTC.

The chain links TRBV19 to TRBJ2-1; 8 bases fit TRBD2. Germline CDR1 LNHDA, CDR2 SQIVND (reference sequence). Losses at the gene ends were 0 bases for V and 7 bases for J; bases not matched to a gene: 14. The length of the CDR3 is 18 residues. The DNA for the CDR3 is TGTGCCAGTAGTATAGATGCCGCCCCGGGGTCGGGGGGGAATGAGCAGTTCTTC. This translates into CASSIDAAPGSGGNEQFF.

This chain uses TRBV6-1 with TRBJ1-4; 8 bases are shared with TRBD1. Unmatched junction bases numbered 3, after V lost 2 bases and J lost 7 bases. The germline gives CDR1 MNHNS, CDR2 SASEGT. The CDR3 length is 14 residues. CDR3 in amino acids: CASSELTGAEKLFF. CDR3 DNA: TGTGCCAGCAGTGAATTGACAGGGGCTGAAAAACTGTTTTTT.

The chain carries TRBV9 and TRBJ2-7, with 12 bases identical to TRBD2. The CDR3 extends over 15 amino acids. CDR1 is SGDLS and CDR2 is YYNGEE in the germline V gene. With 0 bases clipped from V and 4 bases from J, the junction kept 2 bases outside the gene matches. CDR3 nucleotides: TGTGCCAGCAGCGTAGAAGGGACTAGCGGGTACGAGCAGTACTTC. Translated, it gives CASSVEGTSGYEQYF.

The count of this clone is one. The chain couples TRBV4-2 to TRBJ1-2, with a possible D match to TRBD1 (5 bases). The length of the CDR3 is 15 residues. Germline V gene data show CDR1 as LGHNA and CDR2 as YNFKEQ. Trimming left V 0 bases short and J 4 bases short, with 12 bases between. CDR3 residues: CASSQDPSGIYGYTF. CDR3 coding DNA: TGTGCCAGCAGCCAAGATCCTTCAGGGATCTATGGCTACACCTTC.

The rearrangement links TRBV10-3 to TRBJ2-7, with 7 bases fitting TRBD1. Germline V CDR1 and CDR2: ENHRY, SYGVKD. The CDR3 extends over 15 amino acids. J was trimmed by 1 base and V by 0 bases; bases with no gene match: 3. CDR3 protein: CAISESETGSYEQYF. As DNA, the CDR3 is TGTGCCATCAGTGAGTCCGAGACAGGGTCCTACGAGCAGTACTTC.

V gene TRBV7-8 combines with J gene TRBJ1-2, with a tentative D call TRBD1 (5 bases). The germline V gene encodes CDR1 SGHVS and CDR2 FQNEAQ. V lost 1 base, J lost 4 bases, and 16 bases lay in between. The CDR3 spans 16 residues. This CDR3 is CASSLGDLPGGYGYTF. In DNA form, the CDR3 reads TGTGCCAGCAGCTTAGGAGACTTGCCGGGGGGCTATGGCTACACCTTC. Variable domain in full (rest from reference TRBV7-8 and TRBJ1-2): GAGVSQSPRYKVAKRGQDVALRCDPISGHVSLFWYQQALGQGPEFLTYFQNEAQLDKSGLPSDRFFAERPEGSVSTLKIQRTQQEDSAVYLCASSLGDLPGGYGYTFGSGTRLTVV.

The chain links TRBV25-1 to TRBJ1-2; a possible D gene is TRBD1 (5 bases). The germline V and J ends were trimmed by 6 bases and 3 bases, with 8 bases remaining between them. Germline loops: CDR1 MGHDK, CDR2 SYGVNS. The CDR3 has 12 residues. Here the CDR3 DNA reads TGTGCCAGCAGCGGAGGGGACTATGGCTACACCTTC. Translation: CASSGGDYGYTF.

The rearrangement joins TRBV29-1 to TRBJ2-3; perhaps TRBD1 as D (7 bases). The CDR3 has 18 residues. The V end was cut by 4 bases, the J end by 1 base, with 24 bases between. From germline, CDR1 is SQVTM and CDR2 ANQGSEA. CDR3 amino acids: CSVGGGGTVSIGTDTQYF. The CDR3 nucleotides are TGCAGCGTTGGTGGAGGAGGGACAGTTAGTATTGGCACAGATACGCAGTATTTT.

This clone was observed a few times. The chain recombines TRBV6-6 with TRBJ1-4; weak D call: TRBD1 (6 bases). Germline CDR1 and CDR2: MNHNY and SVGAGI (reference sequence). CDR3 length: 16 residues. Trimming cost V 4 bases and J 4 bases, with 16 bases left between them. CDR3 sequence (DNA): TGTGCCAGCAGTTCTGGGGGGGCGCAGGGTAATGAAAAACTGTTTTTT. This sequence encodes CASSSGGAQGNEKLFF.

This clone is a singleton in its sample. The V gene is TRBV19, the J gene TRBJ1-5; maybe TRBD1 (5 bases). V shed 3 bases and J shed 3 bases, with 6 bases lying between them. This CDR3 has 13 amino acids. Germline-derived CDR1 and CDR2 are LNHDA and SQIVND (reference sequence). The CDR3 coding sequence is TGTGCCAGTAGTATGGGGCCCAATCAGCCCCAGCATTTT. Protein: CASSMGPNQPQHF.

The chain couples TRBV12-5 to TRBJ2-1, with a possible D match to TRBD2 (6 bases). CDR3 length: 16 residues. With 2 bases removed from V and 0 bases from J, the gap between germline ends came to 11 bases. Germline assignment: CDR1 LGHNT and CDR2 FRNRAP. This CDR3 reads CASGLSLGGSYNEQFF. The CDR3 nucleotides read TGTGCTAGTGGTTTGAGTCTCGGGGGCTCCTACAATGAGCAGTTCTTC. The whole variable domain, remainder taken from reference TRBV12-5 and TRBJ2-1, is DARVTQTPRHKVTEMGQEVTMRCQPILGHNTVFWYRQTMMQGLELLAYFRNRAPLDDSGMPKDRFSAEMPDATLATLKIQPSEPRDSAVYFCASGLSLGGSYNEQFFGPGTRLTVL.

V and J are TRBV5-5 and TRBJ2-7, with D perhaps TRBD1 (6 bases). The germline V and J ends were trimmed by 4 bases and 0 bases, with 17 bases remaining between them. Germline-derived CDR1 and CDR2 are SGHKS and YYEKEE (reference sequence). The CDR3 runs 16 residues. The CDR3 protein is CASSRLPRGFSYEQYF. The CDR3 region has the DNA TGTGCCAGCAGCCGTCTGCCAAGGGGGTTCTCCTACGAGCAGTACTTC.

The rearrangement links TRBV5-1 to TRBJ1-2; D remains ambiguous. The CDR3 is made up of 15 amino acids. The V end was cut by 0 bases, the J end by 11 bases, with 20 bases between. CDR1 and CDR2 (germline): SGHRS, YFSETQ. The CDR3 sequence: CASSLELAAAEGYTF. In DNA form, the CDR3 reads TGCGCCAGCAGCTTGGAGTTGGCAGCCGCCGAGGGTTACACCTTC.

The gene calls are TRBV5-6 and TRBJ1-1; tentative D call: TRBD1 (6 bases). V was cut by 6 bases and J by 0 bases, with 15 bases left in between. This CDR3 has 15 residues. Per germline, CDR1 SGHDT and CDR2 YYEEEE. The CDR3: CASKSQGPLNTEAFF. DNA for the CDR3: TGTGCCAGCAAATCACAGGGACCGCTGAACACTGAAGCTTTCTTT.

The sample holds a few counts of this clone. The rearrangement uses TRBV10-3 and TRBJ1-2, with unresolved D. Trimming left V 3 bases short and J 8 bases short, with 10 bases between. The CDR3 loop spans 12 amino acids. Germline V gene lookup returns CDR1 ENHRY and CDR2 SYGVKD. The CDR3 nucleotides read TGTGCCATCAGTGAAGGGAGAGGGGGCTACACCTTC. Residues: CAISEGRGGYTF.

The CDR3 bases are TGTGCCAGCTTACCGGAACCGGGACTATGGAGTTCACCCCTCCACTTT. This encodes CASLPEPGLWSSPLHF. The gene calls are TRBV21-1 and TRBJ1-6. TRBV21-1 has pseudogene status. The CDR3 runs to 16 residues.

V and J are TRBV6-6 and TRBJ1-1; 7 bases agree with TRBD1. Trimming cost V 7 bases and J 4 bases; bases outside gene matches: 9. This CDR3 region has 14 residues. The V gene's germline CDR1 is MNHNY and CDR2 SVGAGI (reference sequence). The CDR3 bases are TGTGCCAGCACCTTGACAGGGTCGGGCACTGAAGCTTTCTTT. It codes for CASTLTGSGTEAFF.

This chain links TRBV5-1 with TRBJ1-1; 10 positions match TRBD1. CDR1 and CDR2 (germline): SGHRS, YFSETQ. V trimming: 3 bases; J trimming: 0 bases; junction bases outside the gene matches: 8. The CDR3 has 17 residues. The CDR3 DNA follows: TGCGCCAGCAGCTCAACCGGGACAGGGGTCTTGAACACTGAAGCTTTCTTT. Its translation is CASSSTGTGVLNTEAFF.

This clone was counted between two and nine times. The chain employs TRBV5-1 and TRBJ1-3; D may be TRBD1 (6 bases). The CDR3 sequence is 14 residues long. The germline V gene has CDR1 SGHRS and CDR2 YFSETQ. V was shortened by 3 bases and J by 8 bases, with 15 bases between the two germline ends. Written as DNA, the CDR3 is TGCGCCAGCAGCTCTACAGGGACTAAGGACACCATATATTTT. It translates to CASSSTGTKDTIYF.

The rearrangement uses TRBV5-5 and TRBJ2-7, with TRBD1 matching over 10 bases. Germline V gives CDR1 SGHKS, CDR2 YYEKEE (reference sequence). This CDR3 spans 16 amino acids. Trimming removed 7 bases from V and 5 bases from J; junction bases left unmatched: 15. As DNA, the CDR3 is TGTGCCAGCGACAGACAGGGGGCCTCTCAATCCCACGAGCAGTACGTC. The encoded protein is CASDRQGASQSHEQYV.

The J gene is TRBJ1-6, the V gene TRBV11-3; no clear D. CDR1 is SGHNT and CDR2 is YENEEA in the germline V gene. Trimming left V 1 base short and J 7 bases short, with 5 bases between. This CDR3 region has 13 residues. CDR3 loop: CASSLASNSPLHF. The CDR3 DNA reads TGTGCCAGCAGCTTAGCGAGCAATTCACCCCTCCACTTT.

The CDR3 DNA sequence: TGTGCCAGCAGTTCCTATACGGGGGGCACTGAAGCTTTCTTT. Translated: CASSSYTGGTEAFF. V is TRBV5-6 and J is TRBJ1-1, with D possibly TRBD1 on 5 matching bases. Trimming left V 5 bases short and J 4 bases short, with 15 bases between. Germline V gene data show CDR1 as SGHDT and CDR2 as YYEEEE. This CDR3 contains 14 residues. The full variable domain, with the rest looked up from reference TRBV5-6 and TRBJ1-1, is DAGVTQSPTHLIKTRGQQVTLRCSPKSGHDTVSWYQQALGQGPQFIFQYYEEEERQRGNFPDRFSGHQFPNYSSELNVNALLLGDSALYLCASSSYTGGTEAFFGQGTRLTVV.

This chain connects TRBV7-9 to TRBJ2-3, with D uncertain. Deletions cut 3 bases from V and 3 bases from J, with 7 bases between. This CDR3 contains 13 residues. The germline CDR1 and CDR2 sequences are SEHNR and FQNEAQ (reference sequence). DNA for the CDR3: TGTGCCAGCAGCTTTTTTCCGACAGATACGCAGTATTTT. This codes for CASSFFPTDTQYF.

This clone showed up just a few times. The chain uses TRBV11-2 and TRBJ1-1; tentative D call: TRBD1 (6 bases). The ends were cut back, 3 bases at V and 1 base at J, with 12 bases in the middle. This CDR3 is built from 15 residues. Germline CDR1 and CDR2: SGHAT and FQNNGV. DNA of the CDR3: TGTGCCAGCAGCTTGGGACATATTAAGAACACTGAAGCTTTCTTT. Translating gives CASSLGHIKNTEAFF.

The table lists this clone with a few counts. V is TRBV6-5 and J is TRBJ2-3, with TRBD1 as a possible D gene (6 bases). This CDR3 has 15 amino acids. CDR1 is MNHEY and CDR2 is SVGAGI in the germline V gene. V was clipped by 6 bases and J by 3 bases, with 16 bases between them. The CDR3 protein is CASRAGTTETDTQYF. The CDR3 DNA sequence: TGTGCCAGCAGAGCCGGGACAACTGAGACAGATACGCAGTATTTT.

This clone has a handful of counts. The CDR3 is CASSATSGRRTGELFF. The CDR3 DNA is TGTGCCAGCAGCGCGACTAGCGGGAGGAGGACCGGGGAGCTGTTTTTT. V usage is TRBV9 and J usage is TRBJ2-2, with 13 bases matching TRBD2. This CDR3 contains 16 residues. The germline V gene encodes CDR1 SGDLS and CDR2 YYNGEE. Trimming took 3 bases from V and 5 from J; bases not matched to a gene: 4.

The chain employs TRBV12-5 and TRBJ2-7; 9 bases are shared with TRBD2. Germline CDR1 reads LGHNT; CDR2 reads FRNRAP. CDR3 length equals 16 residues. The ends lost 5 bases at V and 5 bases at J; junction bases unmatched: 13. The CDR3 is CASGPSVMAGGDEQYF. CDR3 nucleotides: TGTGCTAGTGGTCCCAGCGTTATGGCGGGAGGGGACGAGCAGTACTTC.

J is TRBJ2-1 and V is TRBV6-2 or TRBV6-3; 9 bases fit TRBD2. CDR3 length: 15 amino acids. Germline lookup yields CDR1 MNHEY and CDR2 SVGEGT. With 5 bases clipped from V and 4 bases from J, the junction kept 6 bases outside the gene matches. CDR3 in DNA: TGTGCCAGCAGTGATGGACTAGCGCGGTACAATGAGCAGTTCTTC. This codes for CASSDGLARYNEQFF.

V is TRBV5-1 and J is TRBJ2-5; 7 bases agree with TRBD1. CDR1 is SGHRS and CDR2 is YFSETQ in the germline V gene. After removal of 4 bases from V and 2 bases from J, the junction contained 8 bases not matched to a gene. The length of the CDR3 is 15 residues. The CDR3 protein is CASSHAPTGQETQYF. CDR3 DNA: TGCGCCAGCAGCCACGCCCCGACAGGGCAAGAGACCCAGTACTTC.